This TCR beta chain was sequenced during a study of blood T cell repertoires in COVID-19. This CDR3 region has 13 residues. After removal of 3 bases from V and 5 bases from J, the junction contained 2 bases not matched to a gene. Germline loops: CDR1 MDHEN, CDR2 SYDVKM. In regard to this clone: Different DNA sequences within this sample yield the same CDR3.

Sequenced by immunoSEQ multiplex PCR; TCRdb stores in-frame clones only, minus some. Found here are about 200,000 clones, roughly 87% of them singletons; the top ten hold about 7.8%. The sequence derives from a woman aged 60 to 75 with COVID-19, enrolled during active disease. This chain connects TRBV28 to TRBJ1-2; 8 positions match TRBD1. The sequenced material came from peripheral blood. The CDR3 bases are TGTGCCAGCAGTTTGGGACAGGTTTATGGCTACACCTTC. Its protein product is CASSLGQVYGYTF.